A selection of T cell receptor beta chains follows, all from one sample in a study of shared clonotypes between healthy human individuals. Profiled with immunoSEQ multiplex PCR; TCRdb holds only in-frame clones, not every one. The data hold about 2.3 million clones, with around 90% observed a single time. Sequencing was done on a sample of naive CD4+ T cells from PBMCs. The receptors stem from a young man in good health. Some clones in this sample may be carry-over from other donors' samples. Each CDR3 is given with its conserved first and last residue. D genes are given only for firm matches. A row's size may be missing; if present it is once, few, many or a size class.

CDR3 protein: CASSYRTDTQYF
CDR3 DNA: TGTGCCAGCAGCTACCGCACAGATACGCAGTATTTT
J gene: TRBJ2-3
D gene: NA
clone size: NA
V gene: TRBV11-3

CDR3 protein: CASSVAHSSYEQYF
CDR3 DNA: TGTGCCAGCAGTGTGGCCCATAGCTCCTACGAGCAGTACTTC
J gene: TRBJ2-7
D gene: NA
clone size: NA
V gene: TRBV2

CDR3 protein: CASSPQGFTGELFF
CDR3 DNA: TGTGCCAGCTCACCACAGGGTTTTACCGGGGAGCTGTTTTTT
J gene: TRBJ2-2
D gene: NA
clone size: once
V gene: TRBV18

CDR3 protein: CASSLYPGTSLIF
CDR3 DNA: TGTGCCAGCAGCTTATATCCCGGGACTAGTCTGATCTTC
J gene: TRBJ2-1
D gene: TRBD2
clone size: NA
V gene: TRBV7-9

CDR3 protein: CASSGGTGNHEQYF
CDR3 DNA: TGTGCCAGCAGTGGAGGGACAGGGAACCACGAGCAGTACTTC
J gene: TRBJ2-7
D gene: TRBD1
clone size: few
V gene: TRBV2

CDR3 protein: CASSSDRVRETQYF
CDR3 DNA: TGTGCCAGCTCGTCCGACAGGGTCCGGGAGACCCAGTACTTC
J gene: TRBJ2-5
D gene: TRBD1
clone size: few
V gene: TRBV6-5

CDR3 protein: CASSTLAGGGSYEQYF
CDR3 DNA: TGTGCCAGCAGCACACTAGCGGGAGGTGGGTCCTACGAGCAGTACTTC
J gene: TRBJ2-7
D gene: TRBD2
clone size: NA
V gene: TRBV7-2

CDR3 protein: CASSQGQGFPYEQYF
CDR3 DNA: TGTGCCAGCAGCCAGGGACAGGGGTTCCCCTACGAGCAGTACTTC
J gene: TRBJ2-7
D gene: TRBD1
clone size: NA
V gene: TRBV7-7

CDR3 protein: CASSLTGGLTEAFF
CDR3 DNA: TGTGCCAGCAGCCTAACAGGGGGGTTGACTGAAGCTTTCTTT
J gene: TRBJ1-1
D gene: TRBD1
clone size: few
V gene: TRBV4-2

CDR3 protein: CASSFSRPRYEQYF
CDR3 DNA: TGTGCCAGCAGCTTTTCCAGGCCCAGGTACGAGCAGTACTTC
J gene: TRBJ2-7
D gene: NA
clone size: NA
V gene: TRBV11-2

CDR3 protein: CASSRDRDTYNTEAFF
CDR3 DNA: TGTGCCAGTAGCAGGGACAGGGACACTTATAACACTGAAGCTTTCTTT
J gene: TRBJ1-1
D gene: TRBD1
clone size: NA
V gene: TRBV19

CDR3 protein: CAGRLAGGYEQYF
CDR3 DNA: TGTGCCGGTAGACTAGCGGGGGGCTACGAGCAGTACTTC
J gene: TRBJ2-7
D gene: TRBD2
clone size: NA
V gene: TRBV6-1

CDR3 protein: CASSSLPGQGTQAQHF
CDR3 DNA: TGTGCCAGCAGTTCCCTCCCGGGACAGGGGACACAGGCCCAGCATTTT
J gene: TRBJ1-5
D gene: TRBD1
clone size: NA
V gene: TRBV28

CDR3 protein: CAISNSGGDYEQYF
CDR3 DNA: TGTGCCATCAGTAACAGCGGGGGCGACTACGAGCAGTACTTC
J gene: TRBJ2-7
D gene: TRBD2
clone size: NA
V gene: TRBV10-3

CDR3 protein: CAWSGQPIYEQYF
CDR3 DNA: TGTGCCTGGAGTGGGCAGCCCATCTACGAGCAGTACTTC
J gene: TRBJ2-7
D gene: NA
clone size: NA
V gene: TRBV30

CDR3 protein: CASSLDPSQNEQFF
CDR3 DNA: TGTGCCAGCAGCTTAGACCCTTCCCAGAATGAGCAGTTCTTC
J gene: TRBJ2-1
D gene: NA
clone size: NA
V gene: TRBV11-3

CDR3 protein: CASSYSTGVKIEQYF
CDR3 DNA: TGTGCCAGCAGTTACTCGACTGGGGTTAAGATCGAGCAGTACTTC
J gene: TRBJ2-7
D gene: NA
clone size: NA
V gene: TRBV6-6

CDR3 protein: CASSQEIRDRGGYGYTF
CDR3 DNA: TGCGCCAGCAGCCAAGAAATACGGGACAGGGGAGGTTATGGCTACACCTTC
J gene: TRBJ1-2
D gene: TRBD1
clone size: NA
V gene: TRBV4-3

CDR3 protein: CASSLARTSGRNSYEQYF
CDR3 DNA: TGTGCCAGCAGCTTAGCGAGGACTAGCGGGAGGAACTCCTACGAGCAGTACTTC
J gene: TRBJ2-7
D gene: TRBD2
clone size: NA
V gene: TRBV7-2

CDR3 protein: CASSSAASSYEQYF
CDR3 DNA: TGTGCCAGTTCGAGTGCAGCGAGCTCCTACGAGCAGTACTTC
J gene: TRBJ2-7
D gene: NA
clone size: NA
V gene: TRBV7-9

CDR3 protein: CASRVLPSGEQFF
CDR3 DNA: TGCGCCAGCAGGGTTCTCCCCTCCGGTGAGCAGTTCTTC
J gene: TRBJ2-1
D gene: NA
clone size: NA
V gene: TRBV5-1

CDR3 protein: CASSSSNRQAQETQYF
CDR3 DNA: TGCGCCAGCAGCTCATCGAATCGACAGGCCCAAGAGACCCAGTACTTC
J gene: TRBJ2-5
D gene: NA
clone size: NA
V gene: TRBV5-1

CDR3 protein: CAGTGQPNTGELFF
CDR3 DNA: TGTGCCGGTACCGGACAACCTAACACCGGGGAGCTGTTTTTT
J gene: TRBJ2-2
D gene: NA
clone size: once
V gene: TRBV30

CDR3 protein: CASSALDLNTEAFF
CDR3 DNA: TGTGCCAGCAGCGCTTTGGACTTGAACACTGAAGCTTTCTTT
J gene: TRBJ1-1
D gene: NA
clone size: NA
V gene: TRBV7-2

CDR3 protein: CASSSLERYRTTYEQYF
CDR3 DNA: TGTGCCAGCAGCTCACTGGAGAGGTACCGAACAACCTACGAGCAGTACTTC
J gene: TRBJ2-7
D gene: NA
clone size: NA
V gene: TRBV13

CDR3 protein: CASSGTTGGENTEAFF
CDR3 DNA: TGCGCCAGCAGCGGAACGACAGGGGGGGAGAACACTGAAGCTTTCTTT
J gene: TRBJ1-1
D gene: TRBD1
clone size: few
V gene: TRBV5-1

CDR3 protein: CASAKTGGAETQYF
CDR3 DNA: TGTGCTAGTGCCAAGACAGGGGGCGCGGAGACCCAGTACTTC
J gene: TRBJ2-5
D gene: TRBD1
clone size: NA
V gene: TRBV12-5

CDR3 protein: CASSLGVLTDTQYF
CDR3 DNA: TGTGCCAGCAGTTTGGGGGTCCTGACAGATACGCAGTATTTT
J gene: TRBJ2-3
D gene: NA
clone size: NA
V gene: TRBV5-6

CDR3 protein: CASSVAGSTDTQYF
CDR3 DNA: TGTGCCAGCAGTGTAGCGGGCAGCACAGATACGCAGTATTTT
J gene: TRBJ2-3
D gene: TRBD2
clone size: NA
V gene: TRBV6-4

CDR3 protein: CASSPRTLPSNEQFF
CDR3 DNA: TGTGCCAGCAGTCCTCGGACGTTACCTTCCAATGAGCAGTTCTTC
J gene: TRBJ2-1
D gene: NA
clone size: NA
V gene: TRBV28

CDR3 protein: CASSLADQYNEQFF
CDR3 DNA: TGTGCCAGCAGTTTGGCAGATCAGTACAATGAGCAGTTCTTC
J gene: TRBJ2-1
D gene: NA
clone size: NA
V gene: TRBV28

CDR3 protein: CASSLDRATPNEQYF
CDR3 DNA: TGCGCCAGCAGCTTAGATAGGGCGACCCCCAACGAGCAGTACTTC
J gene: TRBJ2-7
D gene: NA
clone size: NA
V gene: TRBV5-1

CDR3 protein: CASVKIPSRRDEQYF
CDR3 DNA: TGCGCCAGCGTAAAAATCCCGTCACGGCGCGACGAGCAGTACTTC
J gene: TRBJ2-7
D gene: NA
clone size: NA
V gene: TRBV5-1

CDR3 protein: CASSLSPGNTIYF
CDR3 DNA: TGTGCCAGCAGCTTATCCCCTGGAAACACCATATATTTT
J gene: TRBJ1-3
D gene: NA
clone size: NA
V gene: TRBV5-8

CDR3 protein: CASSLRVQSTDTQYF
CDR3 DNA: TGTGCCAGCAGCCTCCGGGTACAGAGCACAGATACGCAGTATTTT
J gene: TRBJ2-3
D gene: NA
clone size: NA
V gene: TRBV7-9

CDR3 protein: CASRSRGRSTDTQYF
CDR3 DNA: TGTGCCAGCAGGTCCAGAGGCAGAAGCACAGATACGCAGTATTTT
J gene: TRBJ2-3
D gene: NA
clone size: NA
V gene: TRBV9

CDR3 protein: CASIGGRASNQPQHF
CDR3 DNA: TGTGCCAGTATTGGGGGACGTGCTAGCAATCAGCCCCAGCATTTT
J gene: TRBJ1-5
D gene: NA
clone size: NA
V gene: TRBV19

CDR3 protein: CASSLFRDTEAFF
CDR3 DNA: TGTGCCAGCAGCTTATTCCGGGACACTGAAGCTTTCTTT
J gene: TRBJ1-1
D gene: NA
clone size: NA
V gene: TRBV7-9

CDR3 protein: CASSPLTAGDPTQYF
CDR3 DNA: TGTGCCAGCAGCCCTCTAACAGCGGGAGATCCTACGCAGTATTTT
J gene: TRBJ2-3
D gene: TRBD2
clone size: NA
V gene: TRBV11-2

CDR3 protein: CASSVDPGGQGTDTQYF
CDR3 DNA: TGTGCCAGCAGCGTAGACCCGGGGGGGCAGGGCACAGATACGCAGTATTTT
J gene: TRBJ2-3
D gene: TRBD2
clone size: NA
V gene: TRBV9

CDR3 protein: CSVRTGSPNTEAFF
CDR3 DNA: TGCAGCGTGAGGACAGGATCACCGAACACTGAAGCTTTCTTT
J gene: TRBJ1-1
D gene: TRBD1
clone size: NA
V gene: TRBV29-1

CDR3 protein: CASSLTGGGYEQYF
CDR3 DNA: TGTGCCAGCAGCTTGACCGGGGGCGGCTACGAGCAGTACTTC
J gene: TRBJ2-7
D gene: NA
clone size: NA
V gene: TRBV11-2

CDR3 protein: CASSLQVSWEQYF
CDR3 DNA: TGTGCCAGCAGTCTACAGGTATCTTGGGAGCAGTACTTC
J gene: TRBJ2-7
D gene: NA
clone size: once
V gene: TRBV6-1

CDR3 protein: CASSYSSGNYGYTF
CDR3 DNA: TGTGCCAGCAGTTACTCGTCCGGTAACTATGGCTACACCTTC
J gene: TRBJ1-2
D gene: NA
clone size: NA
V gene: TRBV6-6

CDR3 protein: CSARTPETQYF
CDR3 DNA: TGCAGTGCTAGAACCCCCGAGACCCAGTACTTC
J gene: TRBJ2-5
D gene: NA
clone size: NA
V gene: TRBV20-1

CDR3 protein: CASSPDRSGTGFNYGYTF
CDR3 DNA: TGTGCCAGCTCACCAGACAGATCCGGGACAGGCTTTAACTATGGCTACACCTTC
J gene: TRBJ1-2
D gene: TRBD1
clone size: NA
V gene: TRBV18

CDR3 protein: CASRGTGRETQYF
CDR3 DNA: TGTGCCAGTAGAGGGACAGGGCGTGAGACCCAGTACTTC
J gene: TRBJ2-5
D gene: TRBD1
clone size: NA
V gene: TRBV19

CDR3 protein: CASSLLQGTETEAFF
CDR3 DNA: TGCGCCAGCAGCTTGCTACAGGGGACGGAGACTGAAGCTTTCTTT
J gene: TRBJ1-1
D gene: TRBD1
clone size: NA
V gene: TRBV5-1

CDR3 protein: CASSRGGSGANVLTF
CDR3 DNA: TGTGCCAGCAGTAGAGGCGGGTCTGGGGCCAACGTCCTGACTTTC
J gene: TRBJ2-6
D gene: NA
clone size: NA
V gene: TRBV6-5

CDR3 protein: CASRRETQYF
CDR3 DNA: TGTGCCAGCAGGAGAGAGACCCAGTACTTC
J gene: TRBJ2-5
D gene: NA
clone size: NA
V gene: TRBV25-1

CDR3 protein: CASSLALSNYGYTF
CDR3 DNA: TGTGCCAGCAGCTTAGCTCTGAGTAACTATGGCTACACCTTC
J gene: TRBJ1-2
D gene: NA
clone size: NA
V gene: TRBV11-2